Detailed here is one T cell receptor (beta chain). What it binds is not known. The sample originates from a study of graft-versus-host responses after intestinal transplantation. Turning to the study itself: Anti-thymocyte globulin induction preceded about 3 years of tacrolimus and steroid maintenance in all recipients.

The CDR3 spans 16 residues. The V gene's germline CDR1 is SGHDN and CDR2 FVKESK. Trimming shortened V by 1 base and J by 0 bases, and 9 bases separated the two germline ends. The repertoire was sequenced with immunoSEQ multiplex PCR; TCRdb's copy has only in-frame clones and lacks some. The sample shows more than 95,000 clones, about 93% of them seen only once. Regarding the study as a whole: Maximum circulating GvH clone levels tracked with early post-transplant HvG decreases. Some GvH clones appeared in ileal mucosa or blood before recipient bone marrow.

The chain combines TRBV14 with TRBJ1-4, with D perhaps TRBD1 (5 bases). This TCR came from a human donor who received an intestinal transplant. The sample was unstimulated CD4+ T cells sorted from spleen or lymph node cells, taken before intestinal transplant. The CDR3 protein is CASSQGRQPTNEKLFF. CDR3 DNA sequence: TGTGCCAGCAGCCAAGGTAGACAGCCAACTAATGAAAAACTGTTTTTT.